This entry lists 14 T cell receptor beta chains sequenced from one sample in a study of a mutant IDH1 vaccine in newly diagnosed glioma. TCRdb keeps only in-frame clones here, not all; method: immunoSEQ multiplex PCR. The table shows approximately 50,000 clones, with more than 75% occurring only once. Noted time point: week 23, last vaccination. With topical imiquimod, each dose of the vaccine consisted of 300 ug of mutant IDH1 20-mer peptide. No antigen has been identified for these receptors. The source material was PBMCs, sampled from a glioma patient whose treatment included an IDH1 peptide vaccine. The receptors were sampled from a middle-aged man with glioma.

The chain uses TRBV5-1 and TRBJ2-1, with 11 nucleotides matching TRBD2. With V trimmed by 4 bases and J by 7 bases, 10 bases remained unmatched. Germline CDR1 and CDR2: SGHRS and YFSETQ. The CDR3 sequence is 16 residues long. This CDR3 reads CASSPGSSGRGNEQFF. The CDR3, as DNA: TGCGCCAGCAGCCCCGGGAGTAGCGGGAGGGGAAATGAGCAGTTCTTC.

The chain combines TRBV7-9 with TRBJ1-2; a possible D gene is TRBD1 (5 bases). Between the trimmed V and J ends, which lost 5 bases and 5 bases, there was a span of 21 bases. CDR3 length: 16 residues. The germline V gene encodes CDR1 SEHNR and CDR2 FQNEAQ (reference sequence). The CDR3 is CASSAIRGGRDYGYTF. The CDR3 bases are TGTGCCAGCAGCGCTATTCGGGGTGGCAGGGATTATGGCTACACCTTC.

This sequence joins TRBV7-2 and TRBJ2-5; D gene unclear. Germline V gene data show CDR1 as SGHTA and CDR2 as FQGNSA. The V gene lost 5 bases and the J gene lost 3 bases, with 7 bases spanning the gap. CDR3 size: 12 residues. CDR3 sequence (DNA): TGTGCCAGCAGCGCCCAAGAAGAGACCCAGTACTTC. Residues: CASSAQEETQYF.

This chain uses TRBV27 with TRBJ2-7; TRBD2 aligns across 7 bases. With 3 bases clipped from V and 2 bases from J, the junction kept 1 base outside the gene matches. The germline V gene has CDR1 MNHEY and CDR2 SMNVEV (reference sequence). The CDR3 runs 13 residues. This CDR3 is CASSFREAYEQYF. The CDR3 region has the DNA TGTGCCAGCAGTTTCCGGGAGGCCTACGAGCAGTACTTC.

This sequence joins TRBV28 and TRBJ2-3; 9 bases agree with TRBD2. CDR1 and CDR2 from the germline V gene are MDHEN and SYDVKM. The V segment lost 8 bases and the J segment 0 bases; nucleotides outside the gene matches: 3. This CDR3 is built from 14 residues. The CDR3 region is CASLSGGSTDTQYF. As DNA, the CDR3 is TGTGCCAGCCTTAGCGGGGGTAGCACAGATACGCAGTATTTT.

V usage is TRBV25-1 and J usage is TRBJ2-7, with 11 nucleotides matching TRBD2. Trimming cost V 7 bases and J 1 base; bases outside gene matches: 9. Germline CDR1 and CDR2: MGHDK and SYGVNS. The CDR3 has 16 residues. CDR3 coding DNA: TGTGCCAGCAAACCCCCCACTAGCGGGAGTTCCTACGAGCAGTACTTC. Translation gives CASKPPTSGSSYEQYF.

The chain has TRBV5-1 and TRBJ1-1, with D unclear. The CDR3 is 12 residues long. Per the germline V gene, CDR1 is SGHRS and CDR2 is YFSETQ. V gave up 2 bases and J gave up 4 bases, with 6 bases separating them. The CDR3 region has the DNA TGCGCCAGCAGCTTTGACGCCACTGAAGCTTTCTTT. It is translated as CASSFDATEAFF.

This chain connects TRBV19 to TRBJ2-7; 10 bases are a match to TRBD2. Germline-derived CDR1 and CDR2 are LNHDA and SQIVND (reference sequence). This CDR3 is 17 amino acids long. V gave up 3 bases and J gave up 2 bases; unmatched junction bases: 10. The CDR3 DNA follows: TGTGCCAGTAGTATCGGGTTGGGTCTAGCGGGAGCCTACGAGCAGTACTTC. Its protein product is CASSIGLGLAGAYEQYF.

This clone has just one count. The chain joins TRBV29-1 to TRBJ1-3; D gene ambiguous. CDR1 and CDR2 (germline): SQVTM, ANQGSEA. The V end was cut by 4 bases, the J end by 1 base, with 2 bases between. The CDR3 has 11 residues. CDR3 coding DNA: TGCAGCGTTGGGTCTGGAAACACCATATATTTT. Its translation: CSVGSGNTIYF.

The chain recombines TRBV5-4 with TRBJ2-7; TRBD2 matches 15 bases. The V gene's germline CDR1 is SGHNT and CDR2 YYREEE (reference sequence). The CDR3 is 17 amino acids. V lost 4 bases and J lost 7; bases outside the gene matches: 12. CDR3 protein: CASSNRGLAGGAWEQYF. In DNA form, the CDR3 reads TGTGCCAGCAGCAACCGGGGACTAGCGGGAGGAGCCTGGGAGCAGTACTTC.

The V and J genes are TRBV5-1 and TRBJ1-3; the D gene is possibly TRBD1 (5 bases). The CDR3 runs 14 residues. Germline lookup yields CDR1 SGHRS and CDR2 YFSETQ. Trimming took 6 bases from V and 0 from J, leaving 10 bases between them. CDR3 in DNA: TGCGCCAGCAAAACAGGAAACTCTGGAAACACCATATATTTT. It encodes CASKTGNSGNTIYF.

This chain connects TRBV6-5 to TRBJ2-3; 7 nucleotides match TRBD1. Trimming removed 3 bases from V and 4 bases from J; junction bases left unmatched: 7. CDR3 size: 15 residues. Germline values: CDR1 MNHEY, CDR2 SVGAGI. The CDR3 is CASSYTGQAADTQYF. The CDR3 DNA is TGTGCCAGCAGTTATACTGGACAGGCAGCAGATACGCAGTATTTT.

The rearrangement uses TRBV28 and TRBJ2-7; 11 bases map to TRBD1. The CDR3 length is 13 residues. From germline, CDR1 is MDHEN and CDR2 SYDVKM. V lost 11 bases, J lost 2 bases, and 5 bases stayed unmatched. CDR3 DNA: TGTGCCTGGGACAGGGGGTCGACCTACGAGCAGTACTTC. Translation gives CAWDRGSTYEQYF.

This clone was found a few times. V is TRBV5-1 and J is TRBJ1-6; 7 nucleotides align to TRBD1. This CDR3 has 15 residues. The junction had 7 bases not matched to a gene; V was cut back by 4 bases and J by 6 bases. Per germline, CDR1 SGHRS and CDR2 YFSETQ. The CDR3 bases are TGCGCCAGCAGCCTCGGGACAGCGAGTAATTCACCCCTCCACTTT. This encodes CASSLGTASNSPLHF.